Listed below are T cell receptor beta chains from one sample, sequenced in a study of blood T cell repertoires in COVID-19. Profiling relied on immunoSEQ multiplex PCR, and the TCRdb table lists in-frame clones only, not all of them. Of 150,000 to 250,000 clones detected, about 80% appear once; the ten largest clones hold approximately 6.9%. Material for sequencing was peripheral blood. These receptor sequences come from a human donor with acute or convalescent COVID-19. The donor label of this sample is uncertain. Each CDR3 is given with its conserved first and last residue. A D gene is named only where the DNA matches it firmly. The size field is filled for only some rows; it gives once, few, many or a size class.

v_gene	d_gene	len	j_gene	abundance	CDR3aa	CDR3nt
TRBV19	NA	13	TRBJ2-7	NA	CASSKLLAYEQYF	TGTGCCAGTAGTAAATTACTAGCCTACGAGCAGTACTTC
TRBV28	NA	14	TRBJ1-6	once	CASSKGGGNSPLHF	TGTGCCAGCAGCAAAGGGGGTGGGAATTCACCCCTCCACTTT
TRBV9	TRBD1	14	TRBJ1-1	NA	CASSPGGWGTEAFF	TGTGCCAGCAGCCCAGGGGGCTGGGGCACTGAAGCTTTCTTT
TRBV20-1	NA	14	TRBJ1-2	NA	CSASPSTGIGGYTF	TGCAGTGCTAGTCCTAGTACAGGGATTGGCGGCTACACCTTC
TRBV27	TRBD2	17	TRBJ2-2	NA	CASSSPRTRLNTGELFF	TGTGCCAGCAGTTCCCCCCGGACTAGACTGAACACCGGGGAGCTGTTTTTT
TRBV10-3	TRBD2	14	TRBJ2-3	NA	CAIMAGAPTDTQYF	TGTGCCATCATGGCGGGAGCACCGACAGATACGCAGTATTTT
TRBV6-5	NA	13	TRBJ2-3	few	CASTADSTDTQYF	TGTGCCAGCACAGCGGATAGCACAGATACGCAGTATTTT
TRBV9	TRBD2	15	TRBJ2-7	NA	CASSVSGGTSYEQYF	TGTGCCAGCAGCGTTAGCGGGGGTACGTCCTACGAGCAGTACTTC
TRBV6-6	TRBD1	22	TRBJ1-4	NA	CASSQTILPGQGVVRGNEKLFF	TGTGCCAGCAGTCAGACTATCCTACCGGGACAGGGGGTGGTGAGGGGTAATGAAAAACTGTTTTTT
TRBV18	NA	16	TRBJ2-2	NA	CASSPQLGLNTGELFF	TGTGCCAGCTCACCACAGTTGGGCTTGAACACCGGGGAGCTGTTTTTT
TRBV27	TRBD1	15	TRBJ1-2	NA	CASSLWGRGNYGYTF	TGTGCCAGCAGTTTATGGGGCAGGGGGAACTATGGCTACACCTTC
TRBV5-1	TRBD1	14	TRBJ1-2	NA	CASTFDRVDYGYTF	TGCGCCAGCACCTTCGACAGGGTCGACTATGGCTACACCTTC
TRBV6-5	TRBD2	12	TRBJ2-1	NA	CASTGGYNEQFF	TGTGCCAGCACGGGGGGGTACAATGAGCAGTTCTTC
TRBV5-8	TRBD2	14	TRBJ2-2	NA	CASSRRGSMGELFF	TGTGCCAGCAGCCGTCGCGGGAGTATGGGGGAGCTGTTTTTT
TRBV6-6	NA	14	TRBJ2-1	NA	CASSYSTLANEQFF	TGTGCCAGCAGTTACTCGACCCTAGCCAATGAGCAGTTCTTC
TRBV19	NA	11	TRBJ1-2	NA	CATGQTAPETF	TGTGCCACCGGACAGACCGCACCGGAGACCTTC
TRBV5-1	NA	14	TRBJ1-2	NA	CASRGTDRYYGYTF	TGCGCCAGCAGGGGGACCGACAGGTACTATGGCTACACCTTC
TRBV5-1	TRBD2	15	TRBJ2-1	NA	CASKASGGIVDEQFF	TGCGCCAGCAAGGCTAGCGGGGGGATCGTCGATGAGCAGTTCTTC
TRBV5-1	TRBD2	18	TRBJ2-5	NA	CASSWGTSGRGPQETQYF	TGCGCCAGCAGCTGGGGGACTAGCGGGAGGGGGCCCCAAGAGACCCAGTACTTC
TRBV11-2	TRBD1	16	TRBJ2-3	NA	CASSLVWTGYTDTQYF	TGTGCCAGCAGCTTAGTTTGGACAGGATACACAGATACGCAGTATTTT
TRBV7-2	NA	13	TRBJ2-1	once	CASRSPLIQEQFF	TGTGCCAGCAGATCCCCTTTGATTCAGGAGCAGTTCTTC
TRBV28	NA	12	TRBJ1-1	NA	CASSPQVGEAFF	TGTGCCAGCAGCCCCCAAGTCGGTGAAGCTTTCTTT
TRBV10-3	TRBD1	13	TRBJ2-7	NA	CAISERQGYEQYF	TGTGCCATCAGTGAACGACAGGGTTACGAGCAGTACTTC
TRBV4-1	NA	15	TRBJ1-4	NA	CASSQGPATNEKLFF	TGCGCCAGCAGCCAAGGTCCCGCAACTAATGAAAAACTGTTTTTT
TRBV18	NA	13	TRBJ2-3	NA	CASSGSSTDTQYF	TGTGCCAGCTCTGGCTCGTCTACAGATACGCAGTATTTT
TRBV18	NA	12	TRBJ2-3	NA	CASSPASDTQYF	TGTGCCAGCTCACCCGCGTCAGATACGCAGTATTTT
TRBV10-3	NA	13	TRBJ1-1	many	CAISASGNTEAFF	TGTGCCATCAGTGCTTCGGGGAACACTGAAGCTTTCTTT
TRBV30	NA	17	TRBJ1-1	NA	CAWSVGAGQVGFAEAFF	TGTGCCTGGAGTGTAGGGGCAGGGCAGGTGGGCTTCGCTGAAGCTTTCTTT
TRBV6-1	NA	16	TRBJ1-2	NA	CASSELPPGSNYGYTF	TGTGCCAGCAGTGAACTCCCTCCAGGTTCTAACTATGGCTACACCTTC
TRBV27	TRBD1	12	TRBJ1-2	NA	CASSSTGDGYTF	TGTGCCAGCAGTTCGACAGGGGATGGCTACACCTTC
TRBV19	NA	15	TRBJ2-7	NA	CASRTDGWSSYEQYF	TGTGCCAGTAGAACCGACGGTTGGAGCTCCTACGAGCAGTACTTC
TRBV4-2	NA	15	TRBJ1-1	NA	CASSQDRFAAAGAFF	TGTGCCAGCAGCCAAGATAGGTTCGCGGCTGCCGGGGCTTTCTTT
TRBV3-1/TRBV3-2	NA	14	TRBJ2-5	NA	CASSRQTGRETQYF	TGTGCCAGCAGCCGCCAGACAGGCAGAGAGACCCAGTACTTC
TRBV28	TRBD2	15	TRBJ2-7	NA	CASSSQAGGTYEQYF	TGTGCCAGCAGTTCGCAAGCGGGAGGGACCTACGAGCAGTACTTC
TRBV24-1	TRBD1	16	TRBJ2-5	NA	CATSDASQGIGETQYF	TGTGCCACCAGTGATGCTTCACAGGGGATAGGAGAGACCCAGTACTTC
TRBV4-1	TRBD1	16	TRBJ2-1	once	CASSQGLQGARNEQFF	TGCGCCAGCAGCCAAGGTCTACAGGGGGCGCGAAATGAGCAGTTCTTC
TRBV27	TRBD1	14	TRBJ1-1	NA	CASSFEGADTEAFF	TGTGCCAGCAGTTTCGAGGGGGCGGACACTGAAGCTTTCTTT
TRBV7-2	TRBD1	15	TRBJ2-1	few	CASSLAWTGHNEQFF	TGTGCCAGCAGCTTAGCCTGGACAGGGCACAATGAGCAGTTCTTC
TRBV30	TRBD1	16	TRBJ1-3	NA	CAWSSSGQGAGNTIYF	TGTGCCTGGAGCAGCTCCGGACAGGGGGCTGGAAACACCATATATTTT
TRBV6-5	NA	13	TRBJ2-7	NA	CASSLSRVYEQYF	TGTGCCAGCAGTCTATCTCGGGTCTACGAGCAGTACTTC
TRBV24-1	TRBD2	16	TRBJ2-1	NA	CATSVGSGRGANEQFF	TGTGCCACCAGTGTAGGTAGCGGGAGGGGGGCCAATGAGCAGTTCTTC
TRBV19	TRBD1	14	TRBJ2-3	once	CASSPQGGLKGQYF	TGTGCCAGTAGTCCCCAAGGGGGCCTGAAAGGGCAGTATTTT
TRBV14	NA	14	TRBJ2-3	few	CASSQVSRSDTQYF	TGTGCCAGCAGCCAAGTATCCCGTTCCGATACGCAGTATTTT
TRBV11-1	NA	14	TRBJ2-2	NA	CASSQTIWSGELFF	TGTGCCAGCAGCCAAACTATTTGGTCCGGGGAGCTGTTTTTT
TRBV28	NA	14	TRBJ1-2	NA	CASSSSRTYYGYTF	TGTGCCAGCAGTAGTTCGAGGACATACTATGGCTACACCTTC
TRBV11-2	TRBD1	15	TRBJ1-1	NA	CASSLQGGLNTEAFF	TGTGCCAGCAGCTTACAAGGGGGCCTGAACACTGAAGCTTTCTTT
TRBV6-5	TRBD2	15	TRBJ2-7	NA	CASSSPGRAIYEQYF	TGTGCCAGCAGTTCCCCGGGGAGGGCCATTTACGAGCAGTACTTC
TRBV2	NA	14	TRBJ1-6	once	CASSQAGRNSPLHF	TGTGCCAGCAGCCAGGCAGGAAGGAATTCACCCCTCCACTTT
TRBV3-1/TRBV3-2	NA	13	TRBJ1-5	few	CASSQAGEQPQHF	TGTGCCAGCAGCCAGGCGGGGGAGCAGCCCCAGCATTTT
TRBV18	NA	17	TRBJ2-7	NA	CASSPKVSTAGNYEQYF	TGTGCCAGCTCACCAAAGGTATCGACTGCGGGCAATTACGAGCAGTACTTC
TRBV5-4	NA	14	TRBJ2-3	NA	CASSLSQGADTQYF	TGTGCCAGCAGCTTGAGTCAGGGCGCAGATACGCAGTATTTT
TRBV7-2	NA	15	TRBJ1-5	NA	CASSLDMGVGQPQHF	TGTGCCAGCAGCTTAGACATGGGCGTGGGTCAGCCCCAGCATTTT
TRBV6-6	TRBD1	14	TRBJ2-5	NA	CASGTGGFLKTQYF	TGTGCCAGCGGGACAGGGGGATTTCTGAAGACCCAGTACTTC